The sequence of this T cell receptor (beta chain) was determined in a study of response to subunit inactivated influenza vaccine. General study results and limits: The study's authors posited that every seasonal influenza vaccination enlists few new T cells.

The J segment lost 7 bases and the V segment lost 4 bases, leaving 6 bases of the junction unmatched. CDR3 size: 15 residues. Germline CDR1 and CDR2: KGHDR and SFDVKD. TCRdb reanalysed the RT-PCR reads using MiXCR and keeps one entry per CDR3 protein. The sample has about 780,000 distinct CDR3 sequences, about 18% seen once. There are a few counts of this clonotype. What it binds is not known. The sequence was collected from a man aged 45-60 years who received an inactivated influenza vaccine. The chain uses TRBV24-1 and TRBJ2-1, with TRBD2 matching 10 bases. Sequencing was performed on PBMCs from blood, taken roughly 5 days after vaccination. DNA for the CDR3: TGTGCCACCAGTGAGCCCGGGACTAGCGATAATGAGCAGTTCTTC. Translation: CATSEPGTSDNEQFF.